A single T cell receptor (beta chain) is shown here with its context. Its antigen remains unknown. Samples of blood were obtained at baseline, on cycle 4 day 1, and on cycle 7 day 1. These data come from a study of OX40 agonist ivuxolimab in advanced cancers. The study, taken as a whole, reports: Specificity for antigen went undetermined in the expanded peripheral T cells.

Libraries were prepared by immunoSEQ multiplex PCR; TCRdb keeps only in-frame clonotypes and omits some of them. The table includes about 69,000 clones, around nine tenths detected once. CDR3 length: 13 residues. CDR1 and CDR2 (germline): LNHDA, SQIVND (reference sequence). The germline V and J ends were trimmed by 4 bases and 5 bases, with 8 bases remaining between them. The sample in question was CD4+ or CD8+ T cells sorted from blood, obtained in a trial of the OX40 agonist ivuxolimab. V gene TRBV19 combines with J gene TRBJ2-2, with D possibly being TRBD1 (6 bases). The clonotype comes from an adult with an advanced solid tumor such as melanoma, head and neck, liver or kidney cancer. The chain's CDR3 is CASSTTGTGELFF. The CDR3 nucleotides are TGTGCCAGTAGTACTACAGGGACCGGGGAGCTGTTTTTT.